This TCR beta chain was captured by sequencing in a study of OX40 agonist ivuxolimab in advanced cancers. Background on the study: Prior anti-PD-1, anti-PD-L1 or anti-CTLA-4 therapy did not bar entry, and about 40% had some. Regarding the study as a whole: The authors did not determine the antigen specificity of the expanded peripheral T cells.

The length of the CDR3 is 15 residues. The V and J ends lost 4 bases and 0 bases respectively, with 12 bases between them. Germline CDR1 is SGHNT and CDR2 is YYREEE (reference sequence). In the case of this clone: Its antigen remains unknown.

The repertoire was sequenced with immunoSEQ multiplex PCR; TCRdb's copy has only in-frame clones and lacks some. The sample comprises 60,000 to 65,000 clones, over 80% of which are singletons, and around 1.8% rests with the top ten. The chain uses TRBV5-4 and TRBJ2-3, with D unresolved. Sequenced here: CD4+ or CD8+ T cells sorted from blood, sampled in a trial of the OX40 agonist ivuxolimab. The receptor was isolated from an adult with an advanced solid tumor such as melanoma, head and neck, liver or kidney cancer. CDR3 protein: CASSPVGISTDTQYF. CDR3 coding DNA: TGTGCCAGCAGCCCGGTGGGGATTAGCACAGATACGCAGTATTTT.